Listed here are 9 T cell receptor beta chains from one sample, sequenced in a study of blood T cell repertoires in COVID-19. Sequencing was performed with immunoSEQ multiplex PCR; in TCRdb, only in-frame clones are kept and a portion is missing. The sample has about 130,000 clones, 84% seen once. The sample taken for sequencing was peripheral blood. These TCRs come from a woman aged 25 to 39 who had recovered from COVID-19.

The genes are TRBV2 and TRBJ2-7; D is possibly TRBD2 (6 bases). V gave up 11 bases and J gave up 5 bases, with 19 bases separating them. There are 13 residues in the CDR3. Germline loops: CDR1 SNHLY, CDR2 FYNNEI. The CDR3 protein is CAGGRSGAHEQYF. The CDR3 DNA reads as TGTGCCGGGGGAAGGTCGGGAGCTCACGAGCAGTACTTC.

The chain is built from TRBV7-2 and TRBJ2-7, with D perhaps TRBD2 (5 bases). The germline V gene has CDR1 SGHTA and CDR2 FQGNSA. This CDR3 has 17 residues. Trimming shortened V by 3 bases and J by 6 bases, and 24 bases separated the two germline ends. The CDR3 reads CASSLGYRATSSGEQYF. DNA of the CDR3: TGTGCCAGCAGCTTGGGATACCGGGCCACTAGTTCGGGCGAGCAGTACTTC.

The CDR3 protein is CASSRRGVAYEQYF. In DNA, the CDR3 is TGTGCCAGCAGTCGACGGGGGGTAGCGTACGAGCAGTACTTC. The chain is built from TRBV6-2 or TRBV6-3 and TRBJ2-7; TRBD2 matches 7 bases. J lost 4 bases, V lost 5 bases, and 8 bases had no gene match. The CDR3 totals 14 residues. CDR1 is MNHEY, CDR2 SVGEGT, per germline.

This clone was counted many times. The chain is built from TRBV19 and TRBJ2-1; 10 bases align to TRBD2. This CDR3 comprises 16 residues. V was clipped by 2 bases and J by 8 bases; unmatched bases: 9. Germline V gene sequence: CDR1 LNHDA, CDR2 SQIVND (reference sequence). Written as DNA, the CDR3 is TGTGCCAGTAGTATAAGAGCTAGCGGGAGATCCCATGAGCAGTTCTTC. Its translation: CASSIRASGRSHEQFF.

CDR3 nucleotide sequence: TGTGCCAGCAGTATCACAGGGGTAACACTTGACGGGGAGCTGTTTTTT. Amino acids: CASSITGVTLDGELFF. This sequence joins TRBV7-9 and TRBJ2-2; TRBD1 aligns across 7 bases. The CDR3 sequence is 16 residues long. Germline V CDR1 and CDR2: SEHNR, FQNEAQ (reference sequence). Trimming at V came to 6 bases and at J to 7 bases, leaving 14 bases not matched to a gene.

For the CDR3, the DNA is TGTGCCAGCAGCCAAGCAGGGGGTGGTGAAGCTTTCTTT. It yields the protein CASSQAGGGEAFF. This chain connects TRBV14 to TRBJ1-1; 7 positions agree with TRBD1. CDR1 and CDR2 from the germline V gene are SGHDN and FVKESK. J lost 7 bases, V lost 1 base, and 3 bases had no gene match. The length of the CDR3 is 13 residues. The whole variable domain, filled in from reference TRBV14 and TRBJ1-1, reads EAGVTQFPSHSVIEKGQTVTLRCDPISGHDNLYWYRRVMGKEIKFLLHFVKESKQDESGMPNNRFLAERTGGTYSTLKVQPAELEDSGVYFCASSQAGGGEAFFGQGTRLTVV.

This chain joins TRBV27 and TRBJ2-7, with D hard to call. The CDR3 loop spans 14 amino acids. V was shortened by 7 bases and J by 5 bases, with 18 bases between the two germline ends. The germline gives CDR1 MNHEY, CDR2 SMNVEV (reference sequence). The CDR3 DNA reads TGTGCCAGCACCTCTCTAAGTAATATACACGAGCAGTACTTC. As protein: CASTSLSNIHEQYF.

The V call is TRBV7-8, the J call TRBJ2-7, with 9 bases aligning to TRBD1. Trimming removed 2 bases from V and 6 bases from J; junction bases left unmatched: 5. The CDR3 spans 14 residues. Germline assignment: CDR1 SGHVS and CDR2 FQNEAQ. The CDR3 nucleotides read TGTGCCAGCAGCTTAATAGGACAGGGGTTCGAGCAGTACTTC. It yields the protein CASSLIGQGFEQYF. Drawing the rest from reference TRBV7-8 and TRBJ2-7, the complete variable domain is GAGVSQSPRYKVAKRGQDVALRCDPISGHVSLFWYQQALGQGPEFLTYFQNEAQLDKSGLPSDRFFAERPEGSVSTLKIQRTQQEDSAVYLCASSLIGQGFEQYFGPGTRLTVT.

The rearrangement uses TRBV5-1 and TRBJ2-7; 9 bases line up with TRBD2. The V and J ends lost 0 bases and 4 bases, in that order; junction bases with no gene match: 8. CDR1 SGHRS and CDR2 YFSETQ come from the germline V gene. The CDR3 totals 16 residues. The CDR3 DNA reads as TGCGCCAGCAGCTTGGTTCTTAGCGGGAGTTCTTACGAGCAGTACTTC. It specifies CASSLVLSGSSYEQYF.